This TCR beta chain stems from a study of graft-versus-host responses after intestinal transplantation. Study-wide results and caveats: Early HvG declines after transplant were associated with peak circulating GvH clone levels. Present in recipient marrow, GvH clones included some that appeared first in ileum or blood.

About this clone itself: The antigen is undetermined.

Produced via immunoSEQ multiplex PCR; TCRdb's table is partial and in-frame only. The repertoire holds about 96,000 clones, with 80% to 95% as singletons. The CDR3 totals 12 residues. Trimming cost V 5 bases and J 5 bases, with 9 bases left between them. Germline values: CDR1 SGHVS, CDR2 FQNEAQ. This chain uses TRBV7-8 with TRBJ2-5, with no clear D. The sequencing used unstimulated CD4+ T cells sorted from spleen or lymph node cells, collected before intestinal transplant. The TCR originated in a human donor who received an intestinal transplant. CDR3 in amino acids: CASSPRRETQYF. CDR3 coding DNA: TGTGCCAGCAGCCCGAGACGGGAGACCCAGTACTTC.